These 9 T cell receptor beta chains were all obtained from the same sample, sequenced in a study of monozygotic twins with inflammatory bowel disease. TCRdb reprocessed the 5' RACE reads and keeps a single row for each CDR3 protein, giving no DNA. Its listing shows approximately 400,000 distinct CDR3 sequences. Sequences were obtained from blood. These receptors came from a human donor with ulcerative colitis or Crohn's disease, or a healthy co-twin of an affected twin (not recorded which).

The rearrangement uses TRBV7-9 and TRBJ2-2; TCRdb selects TRBD1, and the lack of DNA leaves this call unchecked. CDR3 length: 15 residues. Germline CDR1 reads SEHNR; CDR2 reads FQNEAQ (reference sequence). CDR3 region: CASSTDRARTGELFF.

The chain combines TRBV7-2 with TRBJ2-1; the D call from TCRdb, TRBD1, cannot be confirmed without DNA. CDR3 length: 11 residues. Germline-derived CDR1 and CDR2 are SGHTA and FQGNSA. The CDR3 loop is CASSSGGEQFF. The full variable domain, in which reference TRBV7-2 and TRBJ2-1 provide the parts outside the CDR3, is GAGVSQSPSNKVTEKGKDVELRCDPISGHTALYWYRQSLGQGLEFLIYFQGNSAPDKSGLPSDRFSAERTGGSVSTLTIQRTQQEDSAVYLCASSSGGEQFFGPGTRLTVL.

This sequence joins TRBV6-6 and TRBJ2-7; TCRdb indicates TRBD1, and absent DNA this call remains unverified. Germline CDR1 and CDR2: MNHNY and SVGAGI (reference sequence). The CDR3 is 13 amino acids. This chain's CDR3 is CATLRGQSYEQYF.

The chain combines TRBV10-3 with TRBJ2-3. The CDR3 consists of 12 residues. The V gene's germline CDR1 is ENHRY and CDR2 SYGVKD. The chain's CDR3 is CANVGKSDTQYF.

The V call is TRBV20-1, the J call TRBJ2-2. CDR3 length: 14 residues. The V gene's germline CDR1 is DFQATT and CDR2 SNEGSKA (reference sequence). CDR3 sequence: CSARDRWNTGELFF.

The chain is built from TRBV2 and TRBJ1-2. CDR1 and CDR2 (germline): SNHLY, FYNNEI. The CDR3 has 13 amino acids. This CDR3 is CASSTGGTYGYTF.

The gene calls are TRBV14 and TRBJ2-7; the D gene TCRdb calls, TRBD1, cannot be checked with no DNA. The CDR3 totals 15 residues. CDR1 and CDR2 (germline): SGHDN, FVKESK. The CDR3 loop is CASSQYDRPSYEQYF.

The chain joins TRBV20-1 to TRBJ2-7; TCRdb's assignment of TRBD1 cannot be checked, as there is no DNA. CDR1 is DFQATT, CDR2 SNEGSKA, per germline (reference sequence). CDR3 length: 14 amino acids. The CDR3 loop is CSAPGNRGRPEQYF.

The chain couples TRBV18 to TRBJ1-6; the D call of TRBD1 rests on TCRdb alone, since no DNA is present to check it. CDR3 length: 16 amino acids. Germline lookup yields CDR1 KGHSH and CDR2 LQKENI. The CDR3 sequence: CASSPQIPGDNSPLHF.